This T cell receptor beta chain was sequenced during a study of siplizumab effects on memory and regulatory T cells. Study-wide results and limits: Greater diversity than memory cells seemed evident in naive T cells, which also appeared to be major alloresponse contributors. No more than a minor fraction of alloreactive clones could be traced back to unstimulated subsets.

On this clone itself: No antigen is known for it.

Some 92,000 TCR templates were assayed per sample. Clones were sequenced by immunoSEQ multiplex PCR, and TCRdb holds only the in-frame ones, with some missing. The data show fewer than 100,000 clones, with about 93% seen just once and over 0.25% held by the top ten. Sequencing input: non-Treg CD4+ T cells sorted from blood. The clonotype originates from a human donor in good health.

The CDR3 bases are TGTGCCAGCAGCTCGAGACGCGCGACTGGGGCCAACGTCCTGACTTTC. Encoded protein: CASSSRRATGANVLTF. The chain joins TRBV13 to TRBJ2-6; D is ambiguous. This CDR3 is built from 16 residues. Trimming removed 4 bases at V and 2 bases at J, with 12 bases between. Germline CDR1 and CDR2: PRHDT and FYEKMQ (reference sequence).